The following is a T cell receptor beta chain sequence with its context. Its antigen is currently unknown. The study ran its PCR with 60 Vbeta and 13 Jbeta primers. TCRdb's table, derived via immunoSEQ multiplex PCR, lists solely in-frame clones and lacks some. The data show 150,000 to 200,000 clones, roughly 80% seen once. These data are taken from a study of cytomegalovirus exposure and HLA in healthy donors. Study context: Unique TCRs from HLA-typed donors, 65 million to 85 million of them, were held in an early data release.

Study outcomes and limitations: With further analysis later on, most CMV-associated TCR beta chains appeared HLA-restricted. Indistinguishable V segments, including TRBV6-2 and TRBV6-3, were excluded. One variant, a missense change in DCLRE1C, was linked in a later analysis to TCR beta V- and J-gene trimming.

This CDR3 is built from 14 residues. The germline CDR1 and CDR2 sequences are KGHSH and LQKENI. V lost 1 base and J 5 bases, leaving 10 bases between the germline ends. The specimen was PBMCs. The chain couples TRBV18 to TRBJ2-3; a weak D match, TRBD1 (7 bases). The receptor was derived from a man in his fifties in good health and CMV-seronegative. CDR3 sequence reads: CASSPRQGGDTQYF. CDR3 nucleotides: TGTGCCAGCTCACCACGGCAGGGGGGAGATACGCAGTATTTT.